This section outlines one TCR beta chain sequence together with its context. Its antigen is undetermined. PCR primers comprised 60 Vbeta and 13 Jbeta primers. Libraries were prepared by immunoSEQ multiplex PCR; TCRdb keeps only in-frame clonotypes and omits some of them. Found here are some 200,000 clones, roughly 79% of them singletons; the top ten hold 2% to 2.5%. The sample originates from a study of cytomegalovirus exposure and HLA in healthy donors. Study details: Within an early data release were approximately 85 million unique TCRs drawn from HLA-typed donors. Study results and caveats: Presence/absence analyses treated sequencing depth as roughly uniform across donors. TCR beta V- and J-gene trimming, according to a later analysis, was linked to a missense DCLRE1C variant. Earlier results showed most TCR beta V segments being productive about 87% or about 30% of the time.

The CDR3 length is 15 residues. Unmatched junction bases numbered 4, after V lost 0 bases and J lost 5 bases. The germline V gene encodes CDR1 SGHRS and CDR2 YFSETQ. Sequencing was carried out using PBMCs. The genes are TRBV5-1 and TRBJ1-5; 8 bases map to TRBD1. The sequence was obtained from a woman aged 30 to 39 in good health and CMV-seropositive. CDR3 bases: TGCGCCAGCAGCTTGGATCCAGGGGGCGATCAGCCCCAGCATTTT. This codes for CASSLDPGGDQPQHF.